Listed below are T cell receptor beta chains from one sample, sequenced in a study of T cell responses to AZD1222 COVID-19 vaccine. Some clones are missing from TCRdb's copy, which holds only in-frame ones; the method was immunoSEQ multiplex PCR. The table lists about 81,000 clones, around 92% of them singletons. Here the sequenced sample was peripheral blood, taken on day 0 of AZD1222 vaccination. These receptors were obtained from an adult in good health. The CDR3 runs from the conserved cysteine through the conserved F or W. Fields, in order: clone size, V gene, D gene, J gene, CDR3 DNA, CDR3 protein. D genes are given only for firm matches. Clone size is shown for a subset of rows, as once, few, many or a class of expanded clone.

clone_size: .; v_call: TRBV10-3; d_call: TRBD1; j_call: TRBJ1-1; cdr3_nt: TGTGCCATCAAACAGGGGGCCGACACTGAAGCTTTCTTT; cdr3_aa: CAIKQGADTEAFF
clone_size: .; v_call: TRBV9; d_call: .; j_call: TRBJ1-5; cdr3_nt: TGTGCCAGCAGCGGGCCAGGCTATAGCAATCAGCCCCAGCATTTT; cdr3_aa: CASSGPGYSNQPQHF
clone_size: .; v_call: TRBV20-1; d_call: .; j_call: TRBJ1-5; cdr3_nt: TGCAGTGCTAGTAGGACAGCGGGCATACAGCCCCAGCATTTT; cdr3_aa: CSASRTAGIQPQHF
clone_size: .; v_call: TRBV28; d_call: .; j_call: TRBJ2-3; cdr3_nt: TGTGCCAGCAGTTTTTCTAAAGGAGCCACAGATACGCAGTATTTT; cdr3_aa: CASSFSKGATDTQYF
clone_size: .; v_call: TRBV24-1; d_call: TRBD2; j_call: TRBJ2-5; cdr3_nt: TGTGCCACCAGTGACAGCGGGAGTCAGGAGACCCAGTACTTC; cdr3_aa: CATSDSGSQETQYF
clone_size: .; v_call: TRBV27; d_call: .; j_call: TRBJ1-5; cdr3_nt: TGTGCCAGCAGTTTAAGGCAGCCCCAGCATTTT; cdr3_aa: CASSLRQPQHF
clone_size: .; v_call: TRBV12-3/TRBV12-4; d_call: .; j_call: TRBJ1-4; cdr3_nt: TGTGCCAGCAGTTTCGCGGGGGAAAAACTGTTTTTT; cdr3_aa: CASSFAGEKLFF
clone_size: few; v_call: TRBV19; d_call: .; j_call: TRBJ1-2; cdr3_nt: TGTGCCAGTAGTATCTGGGGGACACAGTATGGCTACACCTTC; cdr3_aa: CASSIWGTQYGYTF
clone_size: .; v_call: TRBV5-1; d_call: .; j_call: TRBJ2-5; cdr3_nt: TGCGCCAGCAGCTTGCGTCTTGGTGAGGGGTGGGAGACCCAGTACTTC; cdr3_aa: CASSLRLGEGWETQYF
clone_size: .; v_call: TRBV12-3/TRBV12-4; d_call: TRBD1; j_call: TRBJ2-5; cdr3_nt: TGTGCCAGCAGTTCCGGACAGGGAGGGACCCAGTACTTC; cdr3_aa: CASSSGQGGTQYF
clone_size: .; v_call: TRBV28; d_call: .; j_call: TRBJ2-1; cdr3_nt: TGTGCCAGCAGTTTATTGGGCCAAAGCTCCTACAATGAGCAGTTCTTC; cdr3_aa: CASSLLGQSSYNEQFF
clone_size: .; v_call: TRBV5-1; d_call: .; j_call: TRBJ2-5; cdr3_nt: TGCGCCAGCAGCTTGACAGACATCGGGTCAGTAGGCTCCCAGTACTTC; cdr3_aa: CASSLTDIGSVGSQYF
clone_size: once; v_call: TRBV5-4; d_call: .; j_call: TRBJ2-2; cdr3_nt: TGTGCCAGCAGCCCGGTGGACAGGAACACCGGGGAGCTGTTTTTT; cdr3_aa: CASSPVDRNTGELFF
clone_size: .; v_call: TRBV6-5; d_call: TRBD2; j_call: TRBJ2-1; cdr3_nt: TGTGCCAGCAGTTTTCGAGCGGGAGGTTTCGGTGAGCAGTTCTTC; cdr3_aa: CASSFRAGGFGEQFF
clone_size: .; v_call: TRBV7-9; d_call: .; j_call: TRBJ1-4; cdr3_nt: TGTGCCAGCAGCTCGCTCGGGTATTCGGCTGAAAAACTGTTTTTT; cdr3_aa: CASSSLGYSAEKLFF
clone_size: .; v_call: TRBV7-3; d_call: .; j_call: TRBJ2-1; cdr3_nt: TGTGCCAGCAGCTTTCAAGGGGCCCCCTACAATGAGCAGTTCTTC; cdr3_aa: CASSFQGAPYNEQFF
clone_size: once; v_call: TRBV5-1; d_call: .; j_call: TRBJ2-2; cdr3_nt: TGCGCCCGCACCGGCGGAGGGGGGGACACCGGGGAGCTGTTTTTT; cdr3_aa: CARTGGGGDTGELFF
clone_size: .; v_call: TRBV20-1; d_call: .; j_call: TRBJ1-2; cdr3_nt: TGCAGTGCTAGAGCCGATTATGGCTACACCTTC; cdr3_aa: CSARADYGYTF
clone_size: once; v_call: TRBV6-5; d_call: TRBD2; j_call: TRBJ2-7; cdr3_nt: TGTGCCAGCAGTTACGGGACTAGCAGCTCCTACGAGCAGTACTTC; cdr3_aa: CASSYGTSSSYEQYF
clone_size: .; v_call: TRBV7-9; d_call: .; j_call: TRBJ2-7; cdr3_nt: TGTGCCAGCAGCGTTACAGGGTTCTACGAGCAGTACTTC; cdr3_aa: CASSVTGFYEQYF
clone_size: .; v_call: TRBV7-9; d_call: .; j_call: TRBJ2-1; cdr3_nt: TGTGCCAGCAGCTTAGTCGCCTCGGTTGAGCAGTTCTTC; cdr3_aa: CASSLVASVEQFF
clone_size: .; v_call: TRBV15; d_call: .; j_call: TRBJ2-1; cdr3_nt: TGTGCCACCAGCAGAGGGGACTTAAACAATGAGCAGTTCTTC; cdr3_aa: CATSRGDLNNEQFF
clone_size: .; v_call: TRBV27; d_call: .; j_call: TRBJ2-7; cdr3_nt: TGTGCCAGCAGTTTGAGTCCGGGGGCCTACTACGAGCAGTACTTC; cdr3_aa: CASSLSPGAYYEQYF
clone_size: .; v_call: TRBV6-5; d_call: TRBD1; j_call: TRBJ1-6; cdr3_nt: TGTGCCAGCAGTTATTCGGGACAGGGGATCAGTTCACCCCTCCACTTT; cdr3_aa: CASSYSGQGISSPLHF
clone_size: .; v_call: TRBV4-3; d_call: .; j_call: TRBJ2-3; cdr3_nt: TGCGCCAGCAGCCCCCAGAGCACAGATACGCAGTATTTT; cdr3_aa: CASSPQSTDTQYF
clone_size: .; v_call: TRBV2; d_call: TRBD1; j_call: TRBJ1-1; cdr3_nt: TGTGCCAGCAGCTCCGGGACAGGTGGAACTGAAGCTTTCTTT; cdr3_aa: CASSSGTGGTEAFF
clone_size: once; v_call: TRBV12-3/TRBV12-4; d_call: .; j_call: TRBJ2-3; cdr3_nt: TGTGCCAGCAGTCCCACGGGGACAGATACGCAGTATTTT; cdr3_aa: CASSPTGTDTQYF
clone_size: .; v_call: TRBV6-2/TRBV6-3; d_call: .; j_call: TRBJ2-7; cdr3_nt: TGTGCCAGCAGTTACACCGGGATCTACGAGCAGTACTTC; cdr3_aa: CASSYTGIYEQYF
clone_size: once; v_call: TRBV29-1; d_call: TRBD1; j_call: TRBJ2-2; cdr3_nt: TGCGGAGGGACAGGGGCATCTGCCGGGGAGCTGTTTTTT; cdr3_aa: CGGTGASAGELFF
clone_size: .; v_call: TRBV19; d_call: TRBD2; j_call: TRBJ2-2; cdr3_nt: TGTGCCAGTAGTACAGGACTAGCGGGAGTCACCGGGGAGCTGTTTTTT; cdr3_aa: CASSTGLAGVTGELFF
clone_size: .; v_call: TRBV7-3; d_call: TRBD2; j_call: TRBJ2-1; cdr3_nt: TGTGCCAGCAGCTCTAGCGGGACGGGCAATGAGCAGTTCTTC; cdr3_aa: CASSSSGTGNEQFF
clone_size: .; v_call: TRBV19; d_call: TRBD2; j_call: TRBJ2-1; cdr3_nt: TGTGCCAGTAGTATTGGACTAGCGGGAGACTACAATGAGCAGTTCTTC; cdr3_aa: CASSIGLAGDYNEQFF
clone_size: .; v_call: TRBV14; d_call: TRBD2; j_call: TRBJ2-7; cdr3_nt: TGTGCCAGCAGCCGAGGCGGAGCGGGGGAGCAGTACTTC; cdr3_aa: CASSRGGAGEQYF
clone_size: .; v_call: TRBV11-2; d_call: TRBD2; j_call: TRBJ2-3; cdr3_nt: TGTGCCAGCAGCTTAGTGGCAAGCGGGAGGGCAACAGATACGCAGTATTTT; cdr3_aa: CASSLVASGRATDTQYF
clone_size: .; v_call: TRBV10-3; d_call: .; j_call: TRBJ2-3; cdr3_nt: TGTGCCATCAGTGAGGAAGGCACAGATACGCAGTATTTT; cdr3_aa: CAISEEGTDTQYF
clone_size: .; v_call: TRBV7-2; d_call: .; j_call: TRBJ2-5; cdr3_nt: TGTGCCAGCAGCCTCGACAGGCAGTACCAAGAGACCCAGTACTTC; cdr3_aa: CASSLDRQYQETQYF
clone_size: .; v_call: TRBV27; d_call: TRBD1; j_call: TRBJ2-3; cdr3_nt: TGTGCCAGCAGTCTAGACAGGGTCCCAGATACGCAGTATTTT; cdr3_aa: CASSLDRVPDTQYF
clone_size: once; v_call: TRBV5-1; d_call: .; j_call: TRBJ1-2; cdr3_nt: TGCGCCAGTCGGCAGGGTACCCCTGGGGCTAACTATGGCTACACCTTC; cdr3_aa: CASRQGTPGANYGYTF
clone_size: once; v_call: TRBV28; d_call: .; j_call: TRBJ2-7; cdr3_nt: TGTGCCAGCAGTTTGACGACGACCTCAAGCTCCTACGAGCAGTACTTC; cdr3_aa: CASSLTTTSSSYEQYF
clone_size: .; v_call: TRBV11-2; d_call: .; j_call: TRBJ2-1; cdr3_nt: TGTGCCAGCAGCTTAGCGTCTGCGCGGTCATACAATGAGCAGTTCTTC; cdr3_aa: CASSLASARSYNEQFF
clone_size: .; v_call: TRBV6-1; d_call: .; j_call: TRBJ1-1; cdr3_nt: TGTGCCAGCAGTGAAGGCCCGCCCAGACGGGCTTTCTTT; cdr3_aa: CASSEGPPRRAFF
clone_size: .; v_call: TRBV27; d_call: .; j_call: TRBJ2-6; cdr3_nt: TGTGCCAGCAGTTTAGAGGTTAGGGGCGCTGGGGCCAACGTCCTGACTTTC; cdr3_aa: CASSLEVRGAGANVLTF
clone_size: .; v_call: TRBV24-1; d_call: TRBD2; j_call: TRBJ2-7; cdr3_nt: TGTGCCACCAGTGACCCAACTAGCGGGAGGGCCCACGAGCAGTACTTC; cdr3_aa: CATSDPTSGRAHEQYF
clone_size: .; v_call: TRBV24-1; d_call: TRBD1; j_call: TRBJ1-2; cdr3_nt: TGTGCCACCAGTGACCCGGACAGGATTGGTTACACCTTC; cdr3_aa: CATSDPDRIGYTF
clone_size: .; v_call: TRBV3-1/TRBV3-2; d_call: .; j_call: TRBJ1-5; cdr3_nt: TGTGCCAGCAGCCAAACGGCTAGCAATCAGCCCCAGCATTTT; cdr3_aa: CASSQTASNQPQHF
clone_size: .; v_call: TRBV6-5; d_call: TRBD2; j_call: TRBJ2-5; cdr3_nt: TGTGCCAGCAGTTACTCTAGCGGGAGTCCACACGAGACCCAGTACTTC; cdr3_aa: CASSYSSGSPHETQYF
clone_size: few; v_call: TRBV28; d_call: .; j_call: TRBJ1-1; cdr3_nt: TGTGCCAGCAGGAAACAGGGTAGGGGCACTGAAGCTTTCTTT; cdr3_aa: CASRKQGRGTEAFF
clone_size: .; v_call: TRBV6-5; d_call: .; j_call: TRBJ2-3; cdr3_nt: TGTGCCACGACGACAGTCACAGATACGCAGTATTTT; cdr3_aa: CATTTVTDTQYF
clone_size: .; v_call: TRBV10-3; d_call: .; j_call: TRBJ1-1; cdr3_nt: TGTGCCACCGCGGCGGGTAGGGGAAACACTGAAGCTTTCTTT; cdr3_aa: CATAAGRGNTEAFF
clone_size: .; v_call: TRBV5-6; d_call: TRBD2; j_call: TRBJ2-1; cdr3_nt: TGTGCCAGCAGCCACGGGACTAGCGGGTGGAATGAGCAGTTCTTC; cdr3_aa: CASSHGTSGWNEQFF
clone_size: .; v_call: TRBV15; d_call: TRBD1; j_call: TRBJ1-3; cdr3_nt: TGTGCCACCAGAATGGGACAGGGAGCTGGAAACACCATATATTTT; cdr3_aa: CATRMGQGAGNTIYF
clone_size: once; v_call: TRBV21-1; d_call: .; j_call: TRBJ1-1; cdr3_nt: TGTGCCAGCAGCAAACCTAGGCAGACCAACACTGAAGCTTTCTTT; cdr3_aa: CASSKPRQTNTEAFF
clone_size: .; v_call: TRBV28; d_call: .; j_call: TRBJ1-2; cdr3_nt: TGTGCCAGCAGTTTCTCCGCCAAGGGGTATGGCTACACCTTC; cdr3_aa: CASSFSAKGYGYTF
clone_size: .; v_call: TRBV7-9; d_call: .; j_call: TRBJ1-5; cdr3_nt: TGTGCCAGCGGCCAGGGACAGCCCCAGCATTTT; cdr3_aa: CASGQGQPQHF
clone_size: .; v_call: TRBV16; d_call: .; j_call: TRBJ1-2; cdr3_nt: TGTGCCAGCAGCCATAGAAATCCCACATATGGCTACACCTTC; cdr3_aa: CASSHRNPTYGYTF
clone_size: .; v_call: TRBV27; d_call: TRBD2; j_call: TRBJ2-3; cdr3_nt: TGTGCCAGCAGCGGACTAGCGGGAGGCCGGAGCACAGATACGCAGTATTTT; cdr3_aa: CASSGLAGGRSTDTQYF
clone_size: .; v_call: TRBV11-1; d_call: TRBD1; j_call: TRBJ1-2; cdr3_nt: TGTGCCAGCAGCCGACAGGGTAACTATGGCTACACCTTC; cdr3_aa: CASSRQGNYGYTF
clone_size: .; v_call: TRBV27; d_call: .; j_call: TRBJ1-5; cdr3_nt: TGTGCCAGCAGTACACAGGGCAGAGGCAATCAGCCCCAGCATTTT; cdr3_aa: CASSTQGRGNQPQHF
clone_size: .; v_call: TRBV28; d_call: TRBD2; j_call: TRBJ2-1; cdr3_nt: TGTGCCAGCAGTCTTTCGACTAGCGGGAGGTCTTACAATGAGCAGTTCTTC; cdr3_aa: CASSLSTSGRSYNEQFF
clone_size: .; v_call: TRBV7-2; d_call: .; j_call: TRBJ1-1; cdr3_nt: TGTGCCAGCAGCTCTCAGGGTGGGCGGACTGAAGCTTTCTTT; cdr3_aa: CASSSQGGRTEAFF